One sample yielded the 2 T cell receptor beta chains listed below, sequenced in a study of shared clonotypes between healthy human individuals. Measured with immunoSEQ multiplex PCR; TCRdb has only the in-frame clones, and not every one. The profile shows a few hundred thousand clones, less than 75% of them singletons. Material for sequencing was memory CD4+ T cells sorted from blood. Subset meaning: CD45RA-negative fraction. The receptors originated from a man aged 25 to 40 in good health.

The chain is built from TRBV9 and TRBJ2-5, with D perhaps assigned TRBD1 or TRBD2 (5 bases each). V lost 0 bases and J 2 bases, leaving 17 bases between the germline ends. The CDR3 has 17 residues. Germline V gene lookup returns CDR1 SGDLS and CDR2 YYNGEE. CDR3 sequence: CASSVGVPRGGQETQYF. The CDR3 bases are TGTGCCAGCAGCGTAGGGGTTCCGAGGGGCGGGCAAGAGACCCAGTACTTC.

The V and J genes are TRBV2 and TRBJ1-6; D ambiguous. The CDR3 covers 14 residues. Germline assignment: CDR1 SNHLY and CDR2 FYNNEI. Trimming stripped 2 bases from V and 7 bases from J, with 9 bases between. The CDR3 here is CASSERRANSPLHF. The CDR3 DNA follows: TGTGCCAGCAGTGAAAGGAGGGCAAATTCACCCCTCCACTTT.